Detailed here is one T cell receptor beta chain. Trimming removed 1 base at V and 0 bases at J, with 4 bases between. Germline CDR1 DFQATT, CDR2 SNEGSKA (reference sequence). The CDR3 spans 14 residues. The data belong to a study of blood T cells in healthy people across ages. Alongside a J-beta primer mix, a sample-barcoded 5' primer served in a second PCR lasting about 6 to 12 cycles. TCRdb re-called the 5' RACE reads through MiXCR, storing one row per CDR3 protein. The table shows 950,000 to 1,200,000 distinct CDR3 sequences, with 35% to 40% occurring only once. The sequence was obtained from a man younger than 30 in good health. The J gene is TRBJ1-6, the V gene TRBV20-1; D gene unclear. Sequenced input: blood. CDR3 residues: CSARVGSYNSPLHF. The CDR3 DNA reads as TGCAGTGCTAGAGTAGGCTCCTATAATTCACCCCTCCACTTT.